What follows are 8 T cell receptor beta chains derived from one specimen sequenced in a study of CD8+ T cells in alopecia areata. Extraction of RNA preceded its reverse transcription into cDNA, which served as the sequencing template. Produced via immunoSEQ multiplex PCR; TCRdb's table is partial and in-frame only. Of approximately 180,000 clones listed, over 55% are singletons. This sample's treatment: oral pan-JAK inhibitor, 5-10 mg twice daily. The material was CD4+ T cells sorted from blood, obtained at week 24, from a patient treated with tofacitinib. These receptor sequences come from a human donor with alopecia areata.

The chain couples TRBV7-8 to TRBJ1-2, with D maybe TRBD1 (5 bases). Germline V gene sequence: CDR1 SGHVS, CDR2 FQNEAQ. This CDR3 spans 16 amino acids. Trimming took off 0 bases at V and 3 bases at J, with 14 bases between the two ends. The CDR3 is CASSLAGTGTHYGYTF. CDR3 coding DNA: TGTGCCAGCAGCTTAGCGGGGACGGGGACGCACTATGGCTACACCTTC.

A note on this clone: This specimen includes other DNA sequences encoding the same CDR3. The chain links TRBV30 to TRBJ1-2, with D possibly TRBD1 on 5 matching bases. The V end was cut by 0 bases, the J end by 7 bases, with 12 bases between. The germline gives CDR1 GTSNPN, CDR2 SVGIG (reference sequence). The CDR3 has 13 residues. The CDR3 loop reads CAWSVQRGGGYTF. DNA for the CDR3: TGTGCCTGGAGTGTACAACGGGGGGGTGGCTACACCTTC.

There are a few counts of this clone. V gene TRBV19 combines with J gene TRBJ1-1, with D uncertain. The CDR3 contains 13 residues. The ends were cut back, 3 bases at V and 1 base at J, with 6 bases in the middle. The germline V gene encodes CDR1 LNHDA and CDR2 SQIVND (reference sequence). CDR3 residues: CASSINWNTEAFF. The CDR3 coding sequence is TGTGCCAGTAGTATTAACTGGAACACTGAAGCTTTCTTT. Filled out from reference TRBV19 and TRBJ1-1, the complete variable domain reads DGGITQSPKYLFRKEGQNVTLSCEQNLNHDAMYWYRQDPGQGLRLIYYSQIVNDFQKGDIAEGYSVSREKKESFPLTVTSAQKNPTAFYLCASSINWNTEAFFGQGTRLTVV.

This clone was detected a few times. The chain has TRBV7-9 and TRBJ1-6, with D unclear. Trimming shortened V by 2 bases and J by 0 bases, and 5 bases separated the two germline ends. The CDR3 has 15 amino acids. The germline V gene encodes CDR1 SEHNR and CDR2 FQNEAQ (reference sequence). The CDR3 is CASSLSGSYNSPLHF. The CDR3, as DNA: TGTGCCAGCAGCTTATCGGGCTCCTATAATTCACCCCTCCACTTT.

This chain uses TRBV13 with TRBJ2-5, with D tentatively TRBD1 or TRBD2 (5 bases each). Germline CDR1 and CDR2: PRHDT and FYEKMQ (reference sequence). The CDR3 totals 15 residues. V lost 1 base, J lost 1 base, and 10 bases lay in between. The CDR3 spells CASSLVSGGQETQYF. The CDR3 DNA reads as TGTGCCAGCAGCTTAGTATCTGGGGGCCAAGAGACCCAGTACTTC.

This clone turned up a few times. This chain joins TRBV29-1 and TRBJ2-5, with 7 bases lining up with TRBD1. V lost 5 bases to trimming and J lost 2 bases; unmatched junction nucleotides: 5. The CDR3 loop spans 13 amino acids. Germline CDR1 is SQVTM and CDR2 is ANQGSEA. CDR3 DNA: TGCAGCGTTCTCCCGGGACAGCAAGAGACCCAGTACTTC. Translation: CSVLPGQQETQYF. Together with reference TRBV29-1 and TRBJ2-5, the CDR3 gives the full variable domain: SAVISQKPSRDICQRGTSLTIQCQVDSQVTMMFWYRQQPGQSLTLIATANQGSEATYESGFVIDKFPISRPNLTFSTLTVSNMSPEDSSIYLCSVLPGQQETQYFGPGTRLLVL.

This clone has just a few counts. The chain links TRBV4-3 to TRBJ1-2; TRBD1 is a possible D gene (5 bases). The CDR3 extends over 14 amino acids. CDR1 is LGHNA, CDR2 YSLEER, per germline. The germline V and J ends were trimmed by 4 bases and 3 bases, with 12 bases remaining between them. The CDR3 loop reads CASSPGKGYYGYTF. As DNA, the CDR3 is TGCGCCAGCAGCCCCGGGAAGGGGTACTATGGCTACACCTTC.

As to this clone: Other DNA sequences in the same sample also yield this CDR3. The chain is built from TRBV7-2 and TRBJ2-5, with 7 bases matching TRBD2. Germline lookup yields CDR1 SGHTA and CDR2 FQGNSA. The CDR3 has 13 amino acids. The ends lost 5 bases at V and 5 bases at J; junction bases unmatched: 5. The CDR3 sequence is CASSRTSGETQYF. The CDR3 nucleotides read TGTGCCAGCAGCCGGACTAGTGGTGAGACCCAGTACTTC.